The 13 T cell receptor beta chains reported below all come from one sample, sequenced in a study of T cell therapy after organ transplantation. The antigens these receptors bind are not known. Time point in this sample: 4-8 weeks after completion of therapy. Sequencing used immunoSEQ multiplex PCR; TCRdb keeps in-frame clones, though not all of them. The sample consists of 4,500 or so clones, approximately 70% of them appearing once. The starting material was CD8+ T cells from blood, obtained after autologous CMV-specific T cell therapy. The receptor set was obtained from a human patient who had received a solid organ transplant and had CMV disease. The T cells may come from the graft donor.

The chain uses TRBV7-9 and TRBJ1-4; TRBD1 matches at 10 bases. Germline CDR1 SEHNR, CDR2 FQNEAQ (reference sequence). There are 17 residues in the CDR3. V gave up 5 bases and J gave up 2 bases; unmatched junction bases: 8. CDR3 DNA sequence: TGTGCCAGCAGCCAAGGCGGGACAGGGGCTACTAATGAAAAACTGTTTTTT. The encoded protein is CASSQGGTGATNEKLFF.

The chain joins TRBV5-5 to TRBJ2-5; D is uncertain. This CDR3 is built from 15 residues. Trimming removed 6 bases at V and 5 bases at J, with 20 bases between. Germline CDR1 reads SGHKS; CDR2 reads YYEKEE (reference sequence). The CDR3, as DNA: TGTGCCAGCAAACCTCTCGATCTCGGTTATGAGACCCAGTACTTC. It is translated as CASKPLDLGYETQYF.

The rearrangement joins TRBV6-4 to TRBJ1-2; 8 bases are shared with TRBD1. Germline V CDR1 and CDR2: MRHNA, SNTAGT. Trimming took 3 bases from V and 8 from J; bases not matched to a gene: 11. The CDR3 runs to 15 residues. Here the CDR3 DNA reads TGTGCCAGCAGTGAAGAGGCAGGGGGCGCGGAGGGCTACACCTTC. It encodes CASSEEAGGAEGYTF.

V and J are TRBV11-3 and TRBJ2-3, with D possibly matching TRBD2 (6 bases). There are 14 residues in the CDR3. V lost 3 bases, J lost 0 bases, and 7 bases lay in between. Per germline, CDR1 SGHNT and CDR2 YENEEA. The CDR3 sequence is CASSFGGSTDTQYF. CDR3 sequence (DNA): TGTGCCAGCAGCTTCGGGGGAAGCACAGATACGCAGTATTTT.

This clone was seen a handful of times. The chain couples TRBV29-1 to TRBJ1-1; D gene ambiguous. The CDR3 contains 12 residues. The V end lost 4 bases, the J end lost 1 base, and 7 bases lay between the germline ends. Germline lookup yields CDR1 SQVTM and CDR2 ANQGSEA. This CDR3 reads CSVGGGNTEAFF. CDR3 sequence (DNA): TGCAGCGTTGGGGGAGGGAACACTGAAGCTTTCTTT.

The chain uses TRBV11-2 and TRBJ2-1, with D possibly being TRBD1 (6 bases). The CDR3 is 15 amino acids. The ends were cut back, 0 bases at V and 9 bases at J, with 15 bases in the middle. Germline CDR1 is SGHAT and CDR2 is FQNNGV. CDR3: CASSLDFGGGFEQFF. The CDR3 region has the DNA TGTGCCAGCAGCTTAGACTTTGGGGGCGGCTTTGAGCAGTTCTTC.

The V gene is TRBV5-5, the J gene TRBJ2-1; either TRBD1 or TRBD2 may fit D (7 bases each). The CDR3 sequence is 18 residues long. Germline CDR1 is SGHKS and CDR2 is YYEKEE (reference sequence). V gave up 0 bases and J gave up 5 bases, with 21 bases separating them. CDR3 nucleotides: TGTGCCAGCAGCTTGGCCCCGACAGGGCTAGCGGCCAACAATGAGCAGTTCTTC. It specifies CASSLAPTGLAANNEQFF.

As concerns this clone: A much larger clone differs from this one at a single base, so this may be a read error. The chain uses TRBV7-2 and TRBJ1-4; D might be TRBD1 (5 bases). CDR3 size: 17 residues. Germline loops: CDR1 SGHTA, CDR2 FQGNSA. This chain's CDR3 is CASSQDGREGYGEKLFF. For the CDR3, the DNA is TGCGCCAGCAGCCAAGATGGGCGGGAGGGGTACGGGGAAAAACTGTTTTTT.

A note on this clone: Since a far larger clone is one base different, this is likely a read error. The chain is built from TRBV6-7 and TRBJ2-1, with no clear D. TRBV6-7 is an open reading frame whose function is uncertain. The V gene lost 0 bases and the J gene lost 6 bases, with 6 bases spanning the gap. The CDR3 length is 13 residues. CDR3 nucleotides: TGTGCCAGCAGTTACTCGAACGTCAATGAGCAGTTCTTC. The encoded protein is CASSYSNVNEQFF.

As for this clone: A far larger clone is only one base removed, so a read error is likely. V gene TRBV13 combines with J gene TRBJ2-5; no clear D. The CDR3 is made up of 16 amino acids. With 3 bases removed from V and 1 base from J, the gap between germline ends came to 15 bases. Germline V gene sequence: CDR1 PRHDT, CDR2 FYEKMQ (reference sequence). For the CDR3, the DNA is TGTGCCAGCAGCTTGGCCTCCGATAGAGCCCAAGAGACCCAGTACTTC. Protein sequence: CASSLASDRAQETQYF.

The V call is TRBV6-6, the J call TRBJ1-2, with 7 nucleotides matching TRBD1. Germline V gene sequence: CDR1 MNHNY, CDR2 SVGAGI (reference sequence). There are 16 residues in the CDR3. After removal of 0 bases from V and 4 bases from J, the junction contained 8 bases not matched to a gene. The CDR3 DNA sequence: TGTGCCAGCAGTTACTCCCCGGACAGGCAAGCCTATGGCTACACCTTC. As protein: CASSYSPDRQAYGYTF.

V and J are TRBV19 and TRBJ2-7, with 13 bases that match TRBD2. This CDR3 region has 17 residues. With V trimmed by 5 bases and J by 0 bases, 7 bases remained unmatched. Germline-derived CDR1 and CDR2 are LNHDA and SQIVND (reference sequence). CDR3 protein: CASSPGLAGLSSYEQYF. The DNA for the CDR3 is TGTGCCAGTAGTCCGGGACTAGCGGGGCTTAGCTCCTACGAGCAGTACTTC.

The CDR3 nucleotides are TGCAGCGTTGAGGGGGAGATTCTCGGGGAGCTGTTTTTT. Residues: CSVEGEILGELFF. The V call is TRBV29-1, the J call TRBJ2-2; D tentatively reads TRBD1 or TRBD2 (5 bases each). The CDR3 covers 13 residues. CDR1 and CDR2 (germline): SQVTM, ANQGSEA. V lost 3 bases, J lost 7 bases, and 12 bases lay in between.